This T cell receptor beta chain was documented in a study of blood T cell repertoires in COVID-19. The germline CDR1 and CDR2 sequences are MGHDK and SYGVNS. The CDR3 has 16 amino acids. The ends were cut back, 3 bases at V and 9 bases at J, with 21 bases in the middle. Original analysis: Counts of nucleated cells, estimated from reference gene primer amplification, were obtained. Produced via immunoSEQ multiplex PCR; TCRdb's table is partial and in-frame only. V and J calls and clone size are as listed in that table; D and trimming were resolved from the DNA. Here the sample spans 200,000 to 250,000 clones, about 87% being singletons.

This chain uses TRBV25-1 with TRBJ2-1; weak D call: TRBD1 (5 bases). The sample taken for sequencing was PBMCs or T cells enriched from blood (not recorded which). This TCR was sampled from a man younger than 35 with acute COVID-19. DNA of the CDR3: TGTGCCAGCAGTGATCCCCAGGGCAGATTGTTCGGTGAGCAGTTCTTC. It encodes CASSDPQGRLFGEQFF.